These T cell receptor beta chains were read from a single sample in a study of blood T cells in healthy people across ages. TCRdb processed the 5' RACE reads anew with MiXCR; each CDR3 protein has one entry. This sample has around 900,000 distinct CDR3 sequences; roughly 51% occur once, and the top ten carry over 20%. Sequencing was carried out using blood. The receptors were sampled from a woman in her sixties or seventies in good health. Each CDR3 is given with its conserved first and last residue. The D gene is left open where the match is weak. The size entry is marked missing in some rows and otherwise reads once, few, many or a size class.

TGTGCCAGCAGCCCGCCGGGCGGGGCCAACAATGAGCAGTTCTTC	CASSPPGGANNEQFF	few	TRBJ2-1	TRBV7-2	.
TGCGCCAGCAACAAGCAGGGATACTCCTACAATGAGCAGTTCTTC	CASNKQGYSYNEQFF	.	TRBJ2-1	TRBV5-1	.
TGTGCCAGCACCTGGGGGTCATTGGATTCCAATGAGCAGTTCTTC	CASTWGSLDSNEQFF	few	TRBJ2-1	TRBV12-3/TRBV12-4	.
TGCGCCAGCAACTTACAGGGGGACTATGGCTACACCTTC	CASNLQGDYGYTF	.	TRBJ1-2	TRBV5-1	TRBD1
TGTGCCAGCAGTGAGATCAGGGCGCACGATTACGAGCAGTACTTC	CASSEIRAHDYEQYF	.	TRBJ2-7	TRBV25-1	.
TGTGCCAGCAGCCCCGACCGGGACACCCCGTTCTTC	CASSPDRDTPFF	many	TRBJ2-1	TRBV11-2	.
TGTGCCAGCAGCCAAAATCCCGGGACTAGCGGGAGGGGTGAGACCCAGTACTTC	CASSQNPGTSGRGETQYF	.	TRBJ2-5	TRBV4-2	TRBD2
TGTGCCAGCAGTGACGTAGGAGACTACGAGCAGTACTTC	CASSDVGDYEQYF	.	TRBJ2-7	TRBV2	.
TGCAGCGTTGAAGGGGGTTTACTGGAGACCCAGTACTTC	CSVEGGLLETQYF	.	TRBJ2-5	TRBV29-1	.
TGTGCCAGCAGTGCGACAGGGAGCAATCAGCCCCAGCATTTT	CASSATGSNQPQHF	.	TRBJ1-5	TRBV6-1	TRBD1
TGTGCCAGCAGTTCTGACAGGGCCCAGTCCGAGCAGTACTTC	CASSSDRAQSEQYF	.	TRBJ2-7	TRBV12-3/TRBV12-4	TRBD1
TGTGCCAGCAGCCTCGGGACAGTTCCATTCGAGCAGTACTTC	CASSLGTVPFEQYF	few	TRBJ2-7	TRBV2	TRBD1
TGTGCCAGCAGTGATTCATGGGGGAGTCCGAGGGGCGGGAGCTCCTACAATGGGCAGTACTTC	CASSDSWGSPRGGSSYNGQYF	.	TRBJ2-7	TRBV25-1	TRBD2
TGTGCCAGCAGCTTAGTAGCGGGGGGATACTCCTACGAGCAGTACTTC	CASSLVAGGYSYEQYF	few	TRBJ2-7	TRBV7-6	TRBD2
TGTGCCAGCAGACGGACAGAACGGCTGGCTTTCTTT	CASRRTERLAFF	many	TRBJ1-1	TRBV6-6	.
TGTGCCAGCAGGAGGGACAGGTCGTACGAGCAGTACTTC	CASRRDRSYEQYF	.	TRBJ2-7	TRBV2	TRBD1
TGTGCCAGCAGCTTAGGGGTTGGGCGGAGCTCCTACAATGAGCAGTACTTC	CASSLGVGRSSYNEQYF	once	TRBJ2-7	TRBV7-2	.
TGCGCCAGCAGCCAAGATATCCCGGGCGCACTGGATGGGGCCAACGTCCTGACTTTC	CASSQDIPGALDGANVLTF	few	TRBJ2-6	TRBV4-3	.
TGTGCCAGCAGCCCAGAGACTAGCGGAGCTTACAATGAGCAGTACTTC	CASSPETSGAYNEQYF	.	TRBJ2-7	TRBV3-1	TRBD2
TGTGCCAGCAAAACCAGACGGAACAATGAGCAGTTCTTC	CASKTRRNNEQFF	.	TRBJ2-1	TRBV2	.
TGCAGTGCTAGGACTGCGGGAGGCCGAGCTGATACGCAGTATTTT	CSARTAGGRADTQYF	few	TRBJ2-3	TRBV20-1	TRBD2
TGTGCCAGTAGTAGCCAGGGTTTCGCCGGGGAGCTGTTTTTT	CASSSQGFAGELFF	.	TRBJ2-2	TRBV19	.
TGCAGTGCTCCCTGGGCCGGCAGCTACGAGCAGTACTTC	CSAPWAGSYEQYF	few	TRBJ2-7	TRBV20-1	.
TGTGCCAGCACCCTGGGGGAGTACTATGGCTACACCTTC	CASTLGEYYGYTF	.	TRBJ1-2	TRBV12-3/TRBV12-4	.